One and the same sample provided the 32 T cell receptor beta chains below, sequenced in a study of T cell repertoires in cytomegalovirus infection. One entry per CDR3 protein, called by TCRdb with MiXCR from the reads. The sample holds some 680,000 distinct CDR3 sequences, about a third seen once. The sample comprised PBMCs. These receptors were collected from a human donor in good health (CMV status not recorded). Some clones in this sample may be carry-over from other donors' samples.

The chain uses TRBV28 and TRBJ2-7; 8 nucleotides match TRBD2. The ends lost 3 bases at V and 2 bases at J; junction bases unmatched: 6. Germline loops: CDR1 MDHEN, CDR2 SYDVKM. The CDR3 contains 15 residues. The CDR3 sequence is CASSFLGTRTYEQYF. The CDR3 DNA is TGTGCCAGCAGTTTTTTAGGGACTAGGACCTACGAGCAGTACTTC.

J is TRBJ1-5 and V is TRBV30; weak D call: TRBD1 (6 bases). There are 13 residues in the CDR3. Trimming shortened V by 3 bases and J by 3 bases, and 9 bases separated the two germline ends. From germline, CDR1 is GTSNPN and CDR2 SVGIG (reference sequence). The CDR3 nucleotides are TGTGCCTGGAGAGGACAGAACAATCAGCCCCAGCATTTT. Protein product: CAWRGQNNQPQHF.

A note on this clonotype: This may be a read error: a much more frequent sequence differs by one nucleotide. This chain links TRBV4-2 with TRBJ2-7; D call uncertain. The CDR3 runs 15 residues. Germline V CDR1 and CDR2: LGHNA, YNFKEQ. CDR3: CDSSQVPEETYEQYF. The CDR3 bases are TGTGACAGCAGCCAAGTTCCGGAAGAGACCTACGAGCAGTACTTC.

Concerning this clonotype: Germline is not matched at one junction end, which may reflect a read error. The gene calls are TRBV20-1 and TRBJ1-5; unclear D gene. The germline V gene has CDR1 DFQATT and CDR2 SNEGSKA (reference sequence). The CDR3 is 10 amino acids. The CDR3, as DNA: TGCAGTGCTAGTGCCCAGCCCCAGCTTTTT. This translates into CSASAQPQLF.

V and J are TRBV19 and TRBJ1-1, with no clear D. V was clipped by 1 base and J by 0 bases, with 12 bases between them. In germline, CDR1 is LNHDA, CDR2 SQIVND (reference sequence). The CDR3 runs 16 residues. CDR3 sequence: CASSIVREGVNTEAFF. CDR3 bases: TGTGCCAGTAGTATAGTGCGGGAAGGTGTGAACACTGAAGCTTTCTTT.

J is TRBJ1-1 and V is TRBV6-1, with TRBD1 matching 9 bases. Germline V gene lookup returns CDR1 MNHNS and CDR2 SASEGT. The V gene end was trimmed by 4 bases and the J gene end by 4 bases; junction bases not matched to a gene: 4. The CDR3 has 14 amino acids. The CDR3 reads CASSVTGGITEAFF. Written as DNA, the CDR3 is TGTGCCAGCAGTGTGACAGGGGGTATCACTGAAGCTTTCTTT.

The chain combines TRBV9 with TRBJ2-3; D is ambiguous. The CDR3 contains 15 residues. Germline assignment: CDR1 SGDLS and CDR2 YYNGEE. V lost 2 bases to trimming and J lost 0 bases, with 10 bases between them. CDR3 sequence: CASSVLTASTDTQYF. The CDR3 DNA follows: TGTGCCAGCAGCGTCCTGACCGCTAGCACAGATACGCAGTATTTT. Combining the CDR3 with reference TRBV9 and TRBJ2-3 gives the whole variable domain DSGVTQTPKHLITATGQRVTLRCSPRSGDLSVYWYQQSLDQGLQFLIQYYNGEERAKGNILERFSAQQFPDLHSELNLSSLELGDSALYFCASSVLTASTDTQYFGPGTRLTVL.

To note about this clonotype: A read error is likely, as this CDR3 ends without the conserved phenylalanine or tryptophan. V usage is TRBV28 and J usage is TRBJ2-5, with D tentatively TRBD2 (5 bases). CDR3 length: 15 residues. Trimming removed 4 bases from V and 5 bases from J, with 17 bases in between. In germline, CDR1 is MDHEN, CDR2 SYDVKM. In DNA, the CDR3 is TGTGCCAGCAGTTCGATCCGGGCGGGCGCGGAGACCCAGTACGTC. Translated, it gives CASSSIRAGAETQYV.

V gene TRBV4-1 combines with J gene TRBJ1-5; 9 nucleotides agree with TRBD1. This CDR3 region has 16 residues. Per germline, CDR1 MGHRA and CDR2 YSYEKL. Unmatched junction bases numbered 4, after V lost 1 base and J lost 3 bases. The CDR3 DNA sequence: TGCGCCAGCAGCCAAGGGACAGGGGCCGACAATCAGCCCCAGCATTTT. As protein: CASSQGTGADNQPQHF.

Many counts were recorded for this clonotype. The chain carries TRBV28 and TRBJ2-5; no definite D call. With 3 bases removed from V and 6 bases from J, the gap between germline ends came to 11 bases. The CDR3 spans 13 residues. Per germline, CDR1 MDHEN and CDR2 SYDVKM. The CDR3 spells CASSFEVPKTQYF. The CDR3 nucleotides read TGTGCCAGCAGTTTCGAAGTACCCAAGACCCAGTACTTC. Supplemented by reference TRBV28 and TRBJ2-5, the full variable domain reads DVKVTQSSRYLVKRTGEKVFLECVQDMDHENMFWYRQDPGLGLRLIYFSYDVKMKEKGDIPEGYSVSREKKERFSLILESASTNQTSMYLCASSFEVPKTQYFGPGTRLLVL.

CDR3 in amino acids: CASSLGNREGQPQHF. In nucleotides, the CDR3 is TGTGCCAGCAGCTTAGGGAACAGGGAAGGTCAGCCCCAGCATTTT. This chain uses TRBV7-8 with TRBJ1-5, with D perhaps TRBD1 (6 bases). V shed 1 base and J shed 6 bases, with 13 bases lying between them. CDR1 is SGHVS and CDR2 is FQNEAQ in the germline V gene. The CDR3 runs to 15 residues.

This clonotype was observed a handful of times. The chain combines TRBV6-5 with TRBJ1-2, with 8 bases fitting TRBD1. V shed 2 bases and J 7 bases; nucleotides not matched to a gene: 6. This CDR3 is 14 amino acids long. Germline CDR1 is MNHEY and CDR2 is SVGAGI. CDR3 coding DNA: TGTGCCAGCAGTTACCAGGGGGCAATTGGTGGCTACACCTTC. Its protein product is CASSYQGAIGGYTF.

The gene calls are TRBV28 and TRBJ2-1, with 9 bases identical to TRBD1. Trimming removed 6 bases from V and 2 bases from J; junction bases left unmatched: 17. Germline V lookup: CDR1 MDHEN, CDR2 SYDVKM. The CDR3 loop spans 19 amino acids. CDR3 loop: CASRSLTPGDRETYNEQFF. The CDR3 DNA follows: TGTGCCAGCAGAAGTTTAACTCCAGGGGACAGGGAGACCTACAATGAGCAGTTCTTC.

The chain recombines TRBV6-1 with TRBJ1-2; D remains unclear. Germline V CDR1 and CDR2: MNHNS, SASEGT. CDR3 length equals 14 residues. V was clipped by 10 bases and J by 0 bases, with 15 bases between them. CDR3 nucleotide sequence: TGTGCCATTTCAGGACGGGGAGCTAACTATGGCTACACCTTC. It translates to CAISGRGANYGYTF.

This clonotype was recorded once. Without the conserved terminal phenylalanine or tryptophan, this CDR3 likely stems from a read error. J is TRBJ2-7 and V is TRBV2; 8 positions match TRBD1. The CDR3 is 14 residues long. Per the germline V gene, CDR1 is SNHLY and CDR2 is FYNNEI. J was trimmed by 6 bases and V by 6 bases; bases with no gene match: 10. The CDR3 loop is CASRGQGLGGEQYL. CDR3 nucleotides: TGTGCCAGCAGAGGACAGGGTCTCGGGGGCGAGCAGTACTTA.

This clonotype has more than one count but fewer than ten. This chain connects TRBV4-1 to TRBJ2-1; unclear D gene. Trimming took 4 bases from V and 7 from J, leaving 11 bases between them. The CDR3 is 13 residues long. Germline lookup yields CDR1 MGHRA and CDR2 YSYEKL. The CDR3 is CASSPKPANEQFF. Here the CDR3 DNA reads TGCGCCAGCAGCCCGAAGCCTGCGAATGAGCAGTTCTTC.

This clonotype was detected many times. This sequence joins TRBV28 and TRBJ1-1; D is unresolved. The CDR3 is 14 residues long. The V end was cut by 2 bases, the J end by 1 base, with 8 bases between. CDR1 is MDHEN and CDR2 is SYDVKM in the germline V gene. CDR3 protein: CASSLVQKNTEAFF. The CDR3 nucleotides are TGTGCCAGCAGTTTAGTGCAGAAGAACACTGAAGCTTTCTTT. The variable domain in full, completed from reference TRBV28 and TRBJ1-1, reads DVKVTQSSRYLVKRTGEKVFLECVQDMDHENMFWYRQDPGLGLRLIYFSYDVKMKEKGDIPEGYSVSREKKERFSLILESASTNQTSMYLCASSLVQKNTEAFFGQGTRLTVV.

Only one count was recorded for this clonotype. The chain couples TRBV29-1 to TRBJ1-2; the D is unclear. There are 13 residues in the CDR3. Looked up from germline, CDR1 is SQVTM and CDR2 is ANQGSEA. V shed 7 bases and J shed 3 bases, with 15 bases lying between them. The CDR3 reads CSALKGLDYGYTF. The CDR3 nucleotides are TGCAGCGCATTAAAAGGTCTAGACTATGGCTACACCTTC. Filled out from reference TRBV29-1 and TRBJ1-2, the complete variable domain reads SAVISQKPSRDICQRGTSLTIQCQVDSQVTMMFWYRQQPGQSLTLIATANQGSEATYESGFVIDKFPISRPNLTFSTLTVSNMSPEDSSIYLCSALKGLDYGYTFGSGTRLTVV.

The chain has TRBV19 and TRBJ2-7, with a weak D call TRBD2 (6 bases). The CDR3 has 13 residues. V was shortened by 8 bases and J by 2 bases, with 13 bases between the two germline ends. Germline V gene data show CDR1 as LNHDA and CDR2 as SQIVND (reference sequence). CDR3 loop: CASGAGLTYEQYF. The CDR3 DNA sequence: TGTGCCAGTGGAGCGGGCCTTACCTACGAGCAGTACTTC.

This chain connects TRBV7-2 to TRBJ1-6; tentatively, D is TRBD1 (6 bases). The CDR3 covers 18 residues. Trimming removed 7 bases from V and 10 bases from J, with 29 bases in between. The germline gives CDR1 SGHTA, CDR2 FQGNSA. The CDR3 region has the DNA TGTGCCAGCACCACCAGGGGTCCGTTGGCAGGAGGGGGATCACCCCTCCACTTT. Residues: CASTTRGPLAGGGSPLHF.

The chain links TRBV2 to TRBJ2-5; tentative D call: TRBD1 (5 bases). This CDR3 is 15 amino acids long. V lost 10 bases, J lost 4 bases, and 22 bases lay in between. Germline assignment: CDR1 SNHLY and CDR2 FYNNEI. DNA of the CDR3: TGTGCCAAACGAATGCGGACAATAATCAGAGAGACCCAGTACTTC. Translating it yields CAKRMRTIIRETQYF.

V is TRBV3-1 and J is TRBJ1-1; D is undetermined. V dropped 4 bases and J dropped 0 bases, with 9 bases sitting between them. The germline V gene encodes CDR1 LGHDT and CDR2 YNNKEL (reference sequence). The CDR3 totals 14 residues. CDR3 DNA sequence: TGTGCCAGCAGCCCACGAGGGATGAACACTGAAGCTTTCTTT. This sequence encodes CASSPRGMNTEAFF.

This chain uses TRBV9 with TRBJ1-1; D ambiguous. The V gene lost 6 bases and the J gene lost 5 bases, with 8 bases spanning the gap. Germline V gene sequence: CDR1 SGDLS, CDR2 YYNGEE. This CDR3 is 11 amino acids long. CDR3 nucleotides: TGTGCCAGCATCGACCGGACTGAAGCTTTCTTT. Its translation: CASIDRTEAFF.

This clonotype occurred a few times. This chain connects TRBV5-1 to TRBJ2-1; a weak D match, TRBD2 (6 bases). The V gene's germline CDR1 is SGHRS and CDR2 YFSETQ. V lost 5 bases, J lost 6 bases, and 18 bases lay in between. CDR3 length: 15 amino acids. CDR3 DNA: TGCGCCAGCAGGGCCGCGGGGTCGGTCCTCAATGAGCAGTTCTTC. Encoded protein: CASRAAGSVLNEQFF.

The rearrangement uses TRBV6-2 or TRBV6-3 and TRBJ2-5, with D possibly TRBD1 on 9 matching bases. The CDR3 covers 19 residues. V was cut by 2 bases and J by 3 bases, with 25 bases left in between. In germline, CDR1 is MNHEY, CDR2 SVGEGT. The CDR3 DNA reads TGTGCCAGCAGTTACATCGGGACAGGGCAAGCGGGAGCCAAAGAGACCCAGTACTTC. Translated, it gives CASSYIGTGQAGAKETQYF.

At least ten counts were recorded for this clonotype. The rearrangement links TRBV7-2 to TRBJ1-2; 7 nucleotides match TRBD1. The CDR3 runs 15 residues. Germline-derived CDR1 and CDR2 are SGHTA and FQGNSA. V lost 3 bases and J lost 0; bases outside the gene matches: 4. The CDR3 DNA sequence: TGTGCCAGCAGCTTTTGGACAGGAGCTAACTATGGCTACACCTTC. It is translated as CASSFWTGANYGYTF.

CDR3 protein: CASSFGTSGWYEQFF. CDR3 in DNA: TGTGCCAGCAGCTTCGGGACTAGCGGGTGGTATGAGCAGTTCTTC. The chain joins TRBV5-4 to TRBJ2-1, with 12 bases that match TRBD2. The junction had 5 bases not matched to a gene; V was cut back by 2 bases and J by 8 bases. The V gene's germline CDR1 is SGHNT and CDR2 YYREEE (reference sequence). The length of the CDR3 is 15 residues.

The gene calls are TRBV28 and TRBJ2-7; D is undetermined. Trimming took off 10 bases at V and 3 bases at J, with 22 bases between the two ends. CDR3 size: 15 residues. The germline V gene has CDR1 MDHEN and CDR2 SYDVKM. For the CDR3, the DNA is TGTGCCACCCGTCGGTTCCTGGGCCAAGGCTACGAGCAGTACTTC. It codes for CATRRFLGQGYEQYF.

This clonotype was seen a handful of times. V and J are TRBV12-3 or TRBV12-4 and TRBJ2-7, with TRBD1 identical over 11 bases. CDR3 length: 16 residues. J was trimmed by 2 bases and V by 1 base; bases with no gene match: 4. This CDR3 is CASSLGVGQGAYEQYF. CDR3 in DNA: TGTGCCAGCAGTTTAGGCGTGGGACAGGGGGCCTACGAGCAGTACTTC.

The CDR3 DNA follows: TGTGCCAGCAGCCCGGCTGGAGTAATAGCCCTAAATCAGCCCCAGCATTTT. It codes for CASSPAGVIALNQPQHF. The rearrangement links TRBV7-8 to TRBJ1-5, with D hard to call. In germline, CDR1 is SGHVS, CDR2 FQNEAQ. The CDR3 is made up of 17 amino acids. Trimming cost V 5 bases and J 4 bases, with 21 bases left between them.

This clonotype has a count of ten or more. The genes are TRBV11-2 and TRBJ1-1; perhaps TRBD1 as D (5 bases). V lost 3 bases and J lost 11, with 10 bases in between. The CDR3 covers 11 residues. Germline assignment: CDR1 SGHAT and CDR2 FQNNGV. In DNA, the CDR3 is TGTGCCAGCAGCTTCAGGGAGGTCGCTTTCTTT. As protein: CASSFREVAFF.

This clonotype was seen more than once but under ten times. The chain uses TRBV7-6 and TRBJ1-2; D not certain. The V end was cut by 5 bases, the J end by 5 bases, with 15 bases between. The CDR3 length is 14 residues. Germline assignment: CDR1 SGHVS and CDR2 FNYEAQ. The CDR3 loop reads CASSPSGLKYGYTF. In nucleotides, the CDR3 is TGTGCCAGCAGCCCGTCGGGGTTGAAGTATGGCTACACCTTC. Full variable domain (outside the CDR3, taken from reference TRBV7-6 and TRBJ1-2): GAGVSQSPRYKVTKRGQDVALRCDPISGHVSLYWYRQALGQGPEFLTYFNYEAQQDKSGLPNDRFSAERPEGSISTLTIQRTEQRDSAMYRCASSPSGLKYGYTFGSGTRLTVV.